This TCR beta chain was obtained from a study of OX40 agonist ivuxolimab in advanced cancers. In the study overall: Clinicians treated patients with ivuxolimab, an agonistic anti-OX40 (CD134) antibody.

The data were produced by immunoSEQ multiplex PCR, yet TCRdb's version contains in-frame clones alone and is incomplete. The data contain about 25,000 clones, about 85% of them singletons. Germline assignment: CDR1 LGHNA and CDR2 YNFKEQ. The CDR3 totals 18 residues. The V and J ends lost 0 bases and 3 bases respectively, with 19 bases between them. This material consisted of CD4+ or CD8+ T cells sorted from blood, taken in a trial of the OX40 agonist ivuxolimab. This receptor was identified in an adult with an advanced solid tumor such as melanoma, head and neck, liver or kidney cancer. The chain is built from TRBV4-2 and TRBJ2-3, with D unclear. The CDR3 here is CASSQEVTTLQITDTQYF. DNA for the CDR3: TGTGCCAGCAGCCAAGAAGTCACGACCCTCCAAATAACAGATACGCAGTATTTT.